Listed below are T cell receptor beta chains from one sample, sequenced in a study of blood T cell repertoires in COVID-19. This table comes from immunoSEQ multiplex PCR, and its TCRdb copy is limited to in-frame clones, with some not included. This table has over 140,000 clones, 80% to 85% appearing once. The sample comprised peripheral blood. These receptors all come from a woman aged 55-69 years with acute or convalescent COVID-19. Both conserved end residues are part of each CDR3. A D gene is named only where the DNA matches it firmly. Size tells how often a clone was seen (once, few, many) or the class of an expanded clone, and some rows leave it out.

TRBJ1-2,.,.,TRBV6-5,TGTGCCAGCAGTTATCAGGGGCCCTATGGCTACACCTTC,CASSYQGPYGYTF
TRBJ1-1,once,.,TRBV12-3/TRBV12-4,TGTGCCAGCAGTCCCCGATACTCTGAAGCTTTCTTT,CASSPRYSEAFF
TRBJ2-7,few,TRBD2,TRBV2,TGTGCCAGCAGTGTTCCCGGGGTAGCGGGAGGGAAGACCTACGAGCAGTACTTC,CASSVPGVAGGKTYEQYF
TRBJ2-1,once,TRBD2,TRBV5-4,TGTGCCAGCAGCCCCGGACTAGCGGGCGTCTCCAATGAGCAGTTCTTC,CASSPGLAGVSNEQFF
TRBJ2-7,.,TRBD1,TRBV11-3,TGTGCCAGCACCTTTTTTGGGACAGGGTTAAACGAGCAGTACTTC,CASTFFGTGLNEQYF
TRBJ1-1,.,.,TRBV5-1,TGCGCCAGCAGCTCTGACTTCCTGAACACTGAAGCTTTCTTT,CASSSDFLNTEAFF
TRBJ2-1,.,.,TRBV10-3,TGTGCCATCATGGGGCAGTTGAACAATGAGCAGTTCTTC,CAIMGQLNNEQFF
TRBJ1-5,.,.,TRBV4-1,TGCGCCAGCAGCCAAGAGGTACAGGCTAATCAGCCCCAGCATTTT,CASSQEVQANQPQHF
TRBJ1-1,.,.,TRBV3-1/TRBV3-2,TGTGCCAGCAGCCCCTACAGCCGCACTGAAGCTTTCTTT,CASSPYSRTEAFF
TRBJ2-1,.,TRBD1,TRBV2,TGTGCCAGCACCGACAGGGGACCCTACAATGAGCAGTTCTTC,CASTDRGPYNEQFF
TRBJ2-5,.,TRBD1,TRBV3-1/TRBV3-2,TGTGCCAGCAGCCAAGTTTCGTCAGGGGGCCGGGAGACCCAGTACTTC,CASSQVSSGGRETQYF
TRBJ2-7,once,.,TRBV7-9,TGTGCCAGCAGCCCGATCTTGGGGGGGGGCGTCTACGAGCAGTACTTC,CASSPILGGGVYEQYF
TRBJ2-7,.,.,TRBV28,TGTGCCAGCACCCCGGGGGTGGGTAATGGAGCCTACGAGCAGTACTTC,CASTPGVGNGAYEQYF
TRBJ2-1,.,.,TRBV5-5,TGTGCCAGCAGCTTAAGCGCATTAATTTCCTACAATGAGCAGTTCTTC,CASSLSALISYNEQFF
TRBJ2-7,.,.,TRBV30,TGTGCCTGGAAAGGGTGGGCGGGCGGTGAGCAGTACTTC,CAWKGWAGGEQYF
TRBJ1-6,.,.,TRBV19,TGTGCCAGTAGTATATCTTCGGGGGGTTTTAATTCACCCCTCCACTTT,CASSISSGGFNSPLHF
TRBJ1-3,few,.,TRBV29-1,TGCAGCGTTGAGACCCGGAGCTCTGGAAACACCATATATTTT,CSVETRSSGNTIYF
TRBJ2-1,.,TRBD2,TRBV5-1,TGCGCCAGCAGCCCGGGGACTAGCGGAAGCTCCTACAATGAGCAGTTCTTC,CASSPGTSGSSYNEQFF
TRBJ1-1,.,.,TRBV28,TGTGCCAGCAGTTATAGAGAAGCTTTCTTT,CASSYREAFF
TRBJ1-2,.,TRBD1,TRBV30,TGTGCCTGCCGAGTTGGACAGGGGGCAAATGGCTACACCTTC,CACRVGQGANGYTF
TRBJ1-1,.,.,TRBV6-5,TGTGCCAGCAGTTACTCACGTGCGGGGACTGAAGCTTTCTTT,CASSYSRAGTEAFF
TRBJ2-4,.,.,TRBV30,TGTGCCTGGAGTGAACTAGCCAAAAACATTCAGTACTTC,CAWSELAKNIQYF
TRBJ1-2,once,.,TRBV28,TGTGCCAGCAGTTTGGTCTCGGAGAGGCTTGACTATGGCTACACCTTC,CASSLVSERLDYGYTF
TRBJ1-1,few,.,TRBV11-2,TGTGCCAGCAGCTTTCCTGAGACAATGAACACTGAAGCTTTCTTT,CASSFPETMNTEAFF
TRBJ2-4,.,TRBD1,TRBV6-1,TGTGCCAGCAGTGAAAGGGGGACAGGGCTGGGCAAAAACATTCAGTACTTC,CASSERGTGLGKNIQYF
TRBJ1-4,once,TRBD1,TRBV4-3,TGCGCCAGCAGCCAGGCTCCGGGACAGAATAATGAAAAACTGTTTTTT,CASSQAPGQNNEKLFF
TRBJ1-2,.,TRBD1,TRBV5-1,TGCGCCAGCAGCGACGACAGGGCGGGTGGCTACACCTTC,CASSDDRAGGYTF
TRBJ1-2,.,.,TRBV3-1/TRBV3-2,TGTGCCAGCAGCCAAGATTCCCAGGGCCGTTATGGCTACACCTTC,CASSQDSQGRYGYTF
TRBJ2-7,.,TRBD2,TRBV5-4,TGTGCCAGCAGCTTTAGCGGGAGTTCGTACGAGCAGTACTTC,CASSFSGSSYEQYF
TRBJ2-7,few,.,TRBV10-2,TGCGCCAGCAGTGAACGCCGCGAAGCCTACGAGCAGTACTTC,CASSERREAYEQYF
TRBJ1-3,.,.,TRBV28,TGTGCCAGCTCGGACATCTACTCTGGAAACACCATATATTTT,CASSDIYSGNTIYF
TRBJ1-4,.,.,TRBV3-1/TRBV3-2,TGTGCCAGCAGCCAAGGGGGTACAGGCGCGTCGGGTGAAAAACTGTTTTTT,CASSQGGTGASGEKLFF
TRBJ2-1,.,TRBD2,TRBV2,TGTGCCACCGAGGTTGGGAGCGGGAACAATGAGCAGTTCTTC,CATEVGSGNNEQFF
TRBJ1-2,few,TRBD1,TRBV29-1,TGCAGCGTGACAGGGGGTGACTATGGCTACACCTTC,CSVTGGDYGYTF
TRBJ2-3,.,.,TRBV5-5,TGTGCCAGCAGCTTGATCGGGGAAGGAGATACGCAGTATTTT,CASSLIGEGDTQYF
TRBJ2-7,.,TRBD2,TRBV3-1/TRBV3-2,TGTGCCAGCAGCCAGGGGGGGAGCACCTACGAGCAGTACTTC,CASSQGGSTYEQYF
TRBJ2-2,.,.,TRBV18,TGTGCCAGCTCACCCTCAAAGTTTCGGGTTACCGGGGAGCTGTTTTTT,CASSPSKFRVTGELFF